This TCR beta chain came from a study of cytomegalovirus exposure and HLA in healthy donors. Whole-study findings and limits: Certain indistinguishable V segments, among them TRBV6-2 and TRBV6-3, were excluded. Immune exposure was documented only through CMV serostatus.

The PCR made use of 60 Vbeta and 13 Jbeta primers. The data were produced by immunoSEQ multiplex PCR, yet TCRdb's version contains in-frame clones alone and is incomplete. The sample carries about 140,000 clones, 70% to 80% recorded once. CDR3 size: 15 residues. Per germline, CDR1 MRHNA and CDR2 SNTAGT. V dropped 2 bases and J dropped 4 bases, with 14 bases sitting between them. On this clone: The target antigen is unknown.

Specimen: PBMCs. This TCR derives from a woman aged 45-65 years in good health and CMV-seronegative. The V gene is TRBV6-4, the J gene TRBJ1-2; perhaps TRBD1 as D (5 bases). As DNA, the CDR3 is TGTGCCAGCAGTGACGTCTCCGACAGAGGCTATGGCTACACCTTC. It yields the protein CASSDVSDRGYGYTF.